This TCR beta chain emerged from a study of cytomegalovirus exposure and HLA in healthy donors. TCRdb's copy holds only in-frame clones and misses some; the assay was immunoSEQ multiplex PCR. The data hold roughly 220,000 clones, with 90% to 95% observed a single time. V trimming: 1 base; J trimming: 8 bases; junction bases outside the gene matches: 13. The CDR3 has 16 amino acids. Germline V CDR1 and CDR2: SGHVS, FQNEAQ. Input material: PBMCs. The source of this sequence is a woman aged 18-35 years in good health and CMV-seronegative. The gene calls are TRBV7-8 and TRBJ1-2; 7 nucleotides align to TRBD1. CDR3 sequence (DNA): TGTGCCAGCAGCTTAGGGACAGGTGTAACCCAGGGGGGCTACACCTTC. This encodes CASSLGTGVTQGGYTF.